The clone carrying this TCR beta chain has just one count. Only in-frame clones appear in the TCRdb table, and some are missing; sequencing was by immunoSEQ multiplex PCR. The sample has just over 90,000 clones; approximately 90% are singletons. This specimen belongs to a study of control samples from healthy donors and cancer patients. The CDR3 spans 14 residues. V shed 2 bases and J 8 bases; nucleotides not matched to a gene: 4. The germline V gene encodes CDR1 MNHEY and CDR2 SMNVEV (reference sequence). The TCR comes from a woman in her fifties or sixties in good health. The rearrangement uses TRBV27 and TRBJ1-2, with 11 bases lining up with TRBD1. The sample was blood. DNA of the CDR3: TGTGCCAGCAGTTTACGGGGACAGGGGGACGGCTACACCTTC. Amino acid sequence: CASSLRGQGDGYTF.